The rows below give T cell receptor beta chains drawn from one sample of a study of blood T cell repertoires in COVID-19. Clones were read by immunoSEQ multiplex PCR, and TCRdb kept only the in-frame ones, dropping some. Seen here are under 70,000 clones, 70% to 80% observed once, and the top ten hold over 15%. Material: peripheral blood. The receptor set was obtained from a man between 60 and 75 years old with acute or convalescent COVID-19. The CDR3 runs from the conserved cysteine through the conserved F or W. The order of the fields is J gene, V gene, clone size, D gene, CDR3 protein, CDR3 DNA. A D gene is named only where the DNA matches it firmly. Clone size, where shown, is once, few, many, or a class for clones that have expanded.

J: TRBJ2-5
V: TRBV24-1
size: -
D: TRBD2
CDR3: CATSDSWTSGAQETQYF
DNA: TGTGCCACCAGTGATTCCTGGACTAGCGGGGCCCAAGAGACCCAGTACTTC

J: TRBJ2-3
V: TRBV3-1/TRBV3-2
size: once
D: TRBD2
CDR3: CASSQPPPLAGGTDTQYF
DNA: TGTGCCAGCAGCCAACCCCCTCCACTAGCGGGAGGCACAGATACGCAGTATTTT

J: TRBJ1-6
V: TRBV5-4
size: -
D: TRBD1
CDR3: CASSPNRGYSPLHF
DNA: TGTGCCAGCAGTCCCAACAGGGGTTATTCACCCCTCCACTTT

J: TRBJ2-7
V: TRBV4-3
size: -
D: TRBD1
CDR3: CASSQEGGTGGYEQYF
DNA: TGCGCCAGCAGCCAAGAGGGTGGGACAGGGGGCTACGAGCAGTACTTC

J: TRBJ2-2
V: TRBV28
size: few
D: -
CDR3: CASSHGGENTGELFF
DNA: TGTGCCAGCAGCCACGGGGGAGAGAACACCGGGGAGCTGTTTTTT

J: TRBJ1-6
V: TRBV2
size: once
D: TRBD1
CDR3: CASSPGQGERSPLHF
DNA: TGTGCCAGCAGCCCGGGACAGGGGGAACGTTCACCCCTCCACTTT

J: TRBJ2-2
V: TRBV19
size: few
D: TRBD1
CDR3: CASSIGQGATGELFF
DNA: TGTGCCAGTAGTATCGGACAGGGGGCCACCGGGGAGCTGTTTTTT

J: TRBJ1-1
V: TRBV5-1
size: -
D: TRBD1
CDR3: CASSPDRALPTEAFF
DNA: TGCGCCAGCAGCCCCGACAGGGCACTGCCGACTGAAGCTTTCTTT

J: TRBJ2-1
V: TRBV19
size: few
D: TRBD2
CDR3: CASSILAGDAYNEQFF
DNA: TGTGCCAGTAGTATCCTAGCGGGAGATGCCTACAATGAGCAGTTCTTC

J: TRBJ2-7
V: TRBV2
size: -
D: TRBD1
CDR3: CASRQTGDPSYEQYF
DNA: TGTGCCAGCAGACAAACAGGGGATCCTTCCTACGAGCAGTACTTC

J: TRBJ2-3
V: TRBV5-1
size: -
D: TRBD1
CDR3: CASSLEQGARADTQYF
DNA: TGCGCCAGCAGCTTGGAACAGGGGGCGCGCGCAGATACGCAGTATTTT

J: TRBJ2-1
V: TRBV28
size: few
D: TRBD2
CDR3: CASSFRLAGGYNEQFF
DNA: TGTGCCAGCAGTTTCCGACTAGCGGGAGGGTACAATGAGCAGTTCTTC

J: TRBJ2-7
V: TRBV6-6
size: -
D: TRBD1
CDR3: CASSPGGSSYEQYF
DNA: TGTGCCAGCAGCCCAGGGGGCTCCAGCTACGAGCAGTACTTC

J: TRBJ2-7
V: TRBV5-1
size: few
D: -
CDR3: CASSSTARDYEQYF
DNA: TGCGCCAGCAGTTCCACCGCGCGGGACTACGAGCAGTACTTC

J: TRBJ1-1
V: TRBV28
size: -
D: -
CDR3: CASTQVADTEAFF
DNA: TGTGCCAGCACACAGGTGGCCGACACTGAAGCTTTCTTT

J: TRBJ1-2
V: TRBV21-1
size: -
D: -
CDR3: CASSQQGLGGYTF
DNA: TGTGCCAGCAGCCAACAGGGTTTAGGGGGCTACACCTTC

J: TRBJ2-7
V: TRBV29-1
size: once
D: -
CDR3: CSVEIGSGYEQYF
DNA: TGCAGCGTTGAAATCGGCTCAGGCTACGAGCAGTACTTC

J: TRBJ2-3
V: TRBV3-1/TRBV3-2
size: -
D: -
CDR3: CASSLQSTTGADTQYF
DNA: TGTGCCAGCAGCCTTCAGTCTACCACAGGCGCAGATACGCAGTATTTT

J: TRBJ2-1
V: TRBV6-5
size: -
D: TRBD2
CDR3: CASSYSGGRARNEQFF
DNA: TGTGCCAGCAGTTACTCGGGGGGGAGGGCCCGCAATGAGCAGTTCTTC

J: TRBJ1-4
V: TRBV9
size: -
D: -
CDR3: CASSVGGGDAEKLFF
DNA: TGTGCCAGCAGCGTAGGAGGAGGGGACGCGGAAAAACTGTTTTTT

J: TRBJ1-1
V: TRBV28
size: -
D: TRBD1
CDR3: CASSSQGAYTEAFF
DNA: TGTGCCAGCTCTTCACAGGGGGCGTACACTGAAGCTTTCTTT

J: TRBJ2-4
V: TRBV7-2
size: -
D: -
CDR3: CASSVTGTKNIQYF
DNA: TGTGCCAGCAGCGTTACCGGGACCAAAAACATTCAGTACTTC

J: TRBJ2-2
V: TRBV27
size: -
D: -
CDR3: CASSLSGRTGELFF
DNA: TGTGCCAGCAGTTTATCGGGGCGGACCGGGGAGCTGTTTTTT

J: TRBJ2-2
V: TRBV5-4
size: -
D: TRBD2
CDR3: CASSARAGDAGELFF
DNA: TGTGCCAGCAGCGCTCGAGCGGGAGATGCCGGGGAGCTGTTTTTT

J: TRBJ1-5
V: TRBV27
size: -
D: -
CDR3: CASSLAGQGQPQHF
DNA: TGTGCCAGCAGTTTGGCAGGGCAGGGTCAGCCCCAGCATTTT

J: TRBJ2-7
V: TRBV28
size: -
D: TRBD2
CDR3: CASRQISMGLAGGLGQYF
DNA: TGTGCCAGCAGACAAATATCAATGGGACTAGCGGGAGGTTTGGGGCAGTACTTC

J: TRBJ2-3
V: TRBV2
size: -
D: TRBD2
CDR3: CASSNRLAGDTDTQYF
DNA: TGTGCCAGCAGTAACCGACTAGCGGGAGACACAGATACGCAGTATTTT

J: TRBJ1-3
V: TRBV5-4
size: once
D: -
CDR3: CASSFTGRSGNTIYF
DNA: TGTGCCAGCAGCTTTACAGGGCGGAGTGGAAACACCATATATTTT

J: TRBJ1-2
V: TRBV7-8
size: -
D: -
CDR3: CASSPHQYGYTF
DNA: TGTGCCAGCAGCCCGCACCAGTATGGCTACACCTTC

J: TRBJ2-1
V: TRBV11-3
size: -
D: TRBD2
CDR3: CASAPRTSGTYNEQFF
DNA: TGTGCCAGCGCGCCCAGGACTAGCGGGACTTACAATGAGCAGTTCTTC

J: TRBJ2-3
V: TRBV10-1
size: -
D: -
CDR3: CASSESRGTSTDTQYF
DNA: TGCGCCAGCAGTGAGTCGCGCGGGACTAGCACAGATACGCAGTATTTT

J: TRBJ2-3
V: TRBV13
size: -
D: TRBD2
CDR3: CASSQGAGVDTQYF
DNA: TGTGCCAGCAGCCAAGGGGCGGGAGTAGATACGCAGTATTTT

J: TRBJ2-7
V: TRBV5-1
size: few
D: -
CDR3: CASSFYGTEAYDEQYF
DNA: TGCGCCAGCAGCTTTTACGGGACTGAGGCCTACGACGAGCAGTACTTC

J: TRBJ2-7
V: TRBV18
size: -
D: TRBD1
CDR3: CASSPRQGYEQYF
DNA: TGTGCCAGCTCACCAAGACAGGGATACGAGCAGTACTTC

J: TRBJ2-5
V: TRBV29-1
size: -
D: -
CDR3: CSVERGGGETQYF
DNA: TGCAGCGTTGAAAGGGGAGGTGGAGAGACCCAGTACTTC

J: TRBJ1-1
V: TRBV2
size: -
D: TRBD1
CDR3: CASSVSGQGDRFF
DNA: TGTGCCAGCAGTGTCTCAGGACAGGGGGATAGGTTCTTT

J: TRBJ2-7
V: TRBV28
size: few
D: -
CDR3: CASSSGVYEQYF
DNA: TGTGCCAGCAGTTCGGGGGTCTACGAGCAGTACTTC

J: TRBJ2-1
V: TRBV6-5
size: few
D: TRBD2
CDR3: CASEGTSGRSIF
DNA: TGTGCCAGTGAAGGGACTAGCGGGAGGAGCATCTTC

J: TRBJ2-2
V: TRBV4-2
size: -
D: TRBD2
CDR3: CASSPLASNTGELFF
DNA: TGTGCCAGCAGCCCACTAGCGAGTAACACCGGGGAGCTGTTTTTT

J: TRBJ2-3
V: TRBV25-1
size: -
D: TRBD1
CDR3: CASSPPKGGASTDTQYF
DNA: TGTGCCAGCAGCCCACCTAAAGGGGGCGCTAGCACAGATACGCAGTATTTT

J: TRBJ1-2
V: TRBV28
size: once
D: -
CDR3: CASRPESNRFLYGYTF
DNA: TGTGCCAGCAGACCCGAGTCAAACAGGTTTCTTTATGGCTACACCTTC

J: TRBJ2-5
V: TRBV24-1
size: -
D: -
CDR3: CATSDRDTQETQYF
DNA: TGTGCCACCAGTGACCGGGACACACAAGAGACCCAGTACTTC

J: TRBJ2-1
V: TRBV9
size: -
D: TRBD2
CDR3: CASSERPSGRGGEQFF
DNA: TGTGCCAGCAGCGAACGCCCTAGCGGGAGGGGTGGTGAGCAGTTCTTC

J: TRBJ1-1
V: TRBV18
size: -
D: -
CDR3: CASSQNKRTEAFF
DNA: TGTGCCAGCTCACAGAATAAGCGCACTGAAGCTTTCTTT

J: TRBJ2-7
V: TRBV7-2
size: -
D: -
CDR3: CASSLGGESFYEQYF
DNA: TGTGCCAGCAGCTTAGGTGGGGAGAGCTTCTACGAGCAGTACTTC

J: TRBJ2-7
V: TRBV6-1
size: -
D: -
CDR3: CASSENIGTEGYEQYF
DNA: TGTGCCAGCAGTGAGAATATAGGGACTGAGGGATACGAGCAGTACTTC

J: TRBJ1-5
V: TRBV19
size: few
D: -
CDR3: CASSASGRRGNQPQHF
DNA: TGTGCCAGTAGCGCATCGGGACGGAGGGGCAATCAGCCCCAGCATTTT

J: TRBJ1-5
V: TRBV2
size: -
D: TRBD1
CDR3: CASRGQFSNQPQHF
DNA: TGTGCCAGCAGGGGACAGTTTAGCAATCAGCCCCAGCATTTT

J: TRBJ2-2
V: TRBV9
size: -
D: TRBD2
CDR3: CASSPRTSYTGELFF
DNA: TGTGCCAGCAGCCCCCGGACTAGTTACACCGGGGAGCTGTTTTTT

J: TRBJ1-6
V: TRBV2
size: -
D: TRBD1
CDR3: CASRNRGSYNSPLHF
DNA: TGTGCCAGCCGGAACAGGGGAAGTTACAATTCACCCCTCCACTTT

J: TRBJ2-1
V: TRBV28
size: -
D: -
CDR3: CASSILRYNEQFF
DNA: TGTGCCAGCAGTATTTTGCGATACAATGAGCAGTTCTTC